This TCR beta chain is from a study of regulatory T cells in long-lasting Graves disease. Study context: Graves' patients (newly diagnosed) had been on antithyroid drugs under 3 months. Overall study findings and caveats: The study found lower TCR diversity in persistent Graves' patients than in newly diagnosed ones. The study found TRBV28, TRBJ1-2 and TRBJ2-5 favored in persistent disease.

This CDR3 contains 16 residues. From germline, CDR1 is SGHTA and CDR2 FQGNSA. With 2 bases clipped from V and 5 bases from J, the junction kept 5 bases outside the gene matches. This clonotype was seen ten or more times. Its antigen is not identified. iRepertoire HTBI primers and Arm-PCR of CDR3 regions built TCR beta libraries. TCRdb analysed the multiplex PCR reads with MiXCR anew, one entry per CDR3 protein. The table lists around 250,000 distinct CDR3 sequences, around 18% of them singletons, with 12% to 15% in the top ten. Time point given: newly diagnosed GD, antithyroid drugs for less than 3 months. The TCR library was prepared using RNA isolated from PBMCs. These records were also assigned to another study, of T cells in Graves' hyperthyroidism and ophthalmopathy. This second report adds: For Graves' hyperthyroidism to be stable, ophthalmopathy could not progress within 18 months.

The sequencing here drew on peripheral blood mononuclear cells (PBMCs), taken at new diagnosis, from a patient treated with antithyroid drugs. The receptor was isolated from a woman between 25 and 40 years old with Graves disease. The chain uses TRBV7-2 and TRBJ1-4; 10 bases match TRBD1. The CDR3 bases are TGTGCCAGCAGCTTACGCCGACAGGGGGCAAATGAAAAACTGTTTTTT. Translating gives CASSLRRQGANEKLFF.